This entry lists 10 T cell receptor beta chains sequenced from one sample in a study of CD8+CD57+ T cells in acquired aplastic anemia. Researchers used genomic DNA as the template to profile TCR beta VDJ and CDR3. A single record per CDR3 protein comes from TCRdb applying MiXCR to the reads. The sample has some 130,000 distinct CDR3 sequences, 41% seen once. Sequencing was performed on sorted CD4+, CD8+, or CD8+CD57+ T cells (not recorded which) from PBMCs. The receptors derive from a human donor in good health, serving as a control.

This clonotype was observed a few times. Here the CDR3 reads CASRLAGGNNEQFF. The CDR3 region has the DNA TGTGCCAGTAGGCTAGCGGGAGGCAACAATGAGCAGTTCTTC. The chain has TRBV19 and TRBJ2-1; TRBD2 agrees at 11 bases. The length of the CDR3 is 14 residues. J was trimmed by 5 bases and V by 6 bases; bases with no gene match: 3. From germline, CDR1 is LNHDA and CDR2 SQIVND (reference sequence).

The table lists this clonotype with many counts. The V and J genes are TRBV20-1 and TRBJ2-1; D is possibly TRBD1 or TRBD2 (5 bases each). Trimming took 3 bases from V and 4 from J, leaving 10 bases between them. Per the germline V gene, CDR1 is DFQATT and CDR2 is SNEGSKA (reference sequence). This CDR3 contains 13 residues. CDR3 amino acids: CSASGTKYNEQFF. The CDR3 region has the DNA TGCAGTGCTAGCGGGACCAAGTACAATGAGCAGTTCTTC.

With regard to this clonotype: Mismatch with germline at one junction end may stem from a read error. The chain combines TRBV2 with TRBJ1-1; D gene ambiguous. Germline values: CDR1 SNHLY, CDR2 FYNNEI. The CDR3 has 13 residues. CDR3 coding DNA: TGTGCCAGCAGTGTGGAGGAAAACACTGAAGCTTCCTTT. Protein sequence: CASSVEENTEASF.

This clonotype was counted a single time. A read error may be the cause here, since a much bigger clone is one base away. This chain connects TRBV7-2 to TRBJ2-5; D is possibly TRBD2 (6 bases). This CDR3 is 15 amino acids long. CDR1 is SGHTA, CDR2 FQGNSA, per germline. The CDR3 region is CASSQETSGSATRYF. The CDR3 DNA follows: TGTGCCAGCAGCCAAGAGACCTCCGGGAGTGCAACCCGGTACTTC. The entire variable domain, with the rest obtained from reference TRBV7-2 and TRBJ2-5, is as follows: GAGVSQSPSNKVTEKGKDVELRCDPISGHTALYWYRQSLGQGLEFLIYFQGNSAPDKSGLPSDRFSAERTGGSVSTLTIQRTQQEDSAVYLCASSQETSGSATRYFGPGTRLLVL.

This clonotype was seen a few times. This chain connects TRBV10-3 to TRBJ1-2; D remains unclear. The CDR3 totals 14 residues. V was trimmed by 1 base and J by 5 bases, leaving 11 bases between them. Germline V gene data show CDR1 as ENHRY and CDR2 as SYGVKD. This CDR3 reads CAISELRSWYGYTF. For the CDR3, the DNA is TGTGCCATCAGTGAGTTACGGTCTTGGTATGGCTACACCTTC.

The chain combines TRBV12-3 or TRBV12-4 with TRBJ2-1, with a tentative D call TRBD2 (5 bases). The CDR3 totals 14 residues. Trimming took off 6 bases at V and 8 bases at J, with 17 bases between the two ends. DNA for the CDR3: TGTGCCAGCAGCCAAGTGGAGCTAGCTGATGAGCAGTTCTTC. Residues: CASSQVELADEQFF.

As for this clonotype: The junction departs from the called germline gene at one end, perhaps through a read error. The J gene is TRBJ2-3, the V gene TRBV7-9; D unresolved. Germline V gene lookup returns CDR1 SEHNR and CDR2 FQNEAQ (reference sequence). The CDR3 extends over 13 amino acids. The CDR3 nucleotides are TGTGCCAGCGCCCGAGACGGCACAGATACGCAGTACTTT. Its translation is CASARDGTDTQYF. The entire variable domain, with the rest obtained from reference TRBV7-9 and TRBJ2-3, is as follows: DTGVSQNPRHKITKRGQNVTFRCDPISEHNRLYWYRQTLGQGPEFLTYFQNEAQLEKSRLLSDRFSAERPKGSFSTLEIQRTEQGDSAMYLCASARDGTDTQYFGPGTRLTVL.

This clonotype was counted at least ten times. The V gene is TRBV20-1, the J gene TRBJ2-1, with 7 bases aligning to TRBD1. With V trimmed by 4 bases and J by 8 bases, 14 bases remained unmatched. The CDR3 is 15 amino acids. Germline values: CDR1 DFQATT, CDR2 SNEGSKA (reference sequence). CDR3 sequence: CSATEQGRKLDEQFF. CDR3 nucleotide sequence: TGCAGTGCTACCGAACAGGGGAGAAAATTAGATGAGCAGTTCTTC.

The chain links TRBV5-6 to TRBJ1-2; 8 bases match TRBD1. Germline V gene sequence: CDR1 SGHDT, CDR2 YYEEEE. This CDR3 region has 14 residues. The trim removed 4 bases at V and 3 bases at J, leaving 5 bases unmatched. CDR3 region: CASSQTGADYGYTF. CDR3 in DNA: TGTGCCAGCAGCCAGACAGGGGCGGACTATGGCTACACCTTC.

The chain has TRBV9 and TRBJ2-7; 9 bases are a match to TRBD2. The CDR3 is made up of 13 amino acids. The trim removed 0 bases at V and 5 bases at J, leaving 0 bases unmatched. Germline V CDR1 and CDR2: SGDLS, YYNGEE. The CDR3 sequence is CASSVGLADEQYF. As DNA, the CDR3 is TGTGCCAGCAGCGTAGGACTAGCGGACGAGCAGTACTTC.